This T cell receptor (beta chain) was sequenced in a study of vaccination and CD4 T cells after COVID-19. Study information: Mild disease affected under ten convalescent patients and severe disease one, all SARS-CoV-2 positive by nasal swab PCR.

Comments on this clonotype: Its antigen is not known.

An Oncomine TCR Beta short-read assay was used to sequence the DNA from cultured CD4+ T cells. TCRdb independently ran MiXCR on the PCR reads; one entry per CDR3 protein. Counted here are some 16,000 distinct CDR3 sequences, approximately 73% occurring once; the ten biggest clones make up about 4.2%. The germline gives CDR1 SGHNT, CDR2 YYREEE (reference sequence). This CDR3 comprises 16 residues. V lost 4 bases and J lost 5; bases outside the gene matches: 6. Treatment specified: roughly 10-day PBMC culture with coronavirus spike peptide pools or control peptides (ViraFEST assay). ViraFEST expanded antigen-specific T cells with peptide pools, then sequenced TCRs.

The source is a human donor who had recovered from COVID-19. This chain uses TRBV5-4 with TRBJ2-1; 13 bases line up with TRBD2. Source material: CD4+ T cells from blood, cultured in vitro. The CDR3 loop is CASSPGLAGDNNEQFF. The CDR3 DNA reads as TGTGCCAGCAGCCCTGGACTAGCGGGAGATAACAATGAGCAGTTCTTC.